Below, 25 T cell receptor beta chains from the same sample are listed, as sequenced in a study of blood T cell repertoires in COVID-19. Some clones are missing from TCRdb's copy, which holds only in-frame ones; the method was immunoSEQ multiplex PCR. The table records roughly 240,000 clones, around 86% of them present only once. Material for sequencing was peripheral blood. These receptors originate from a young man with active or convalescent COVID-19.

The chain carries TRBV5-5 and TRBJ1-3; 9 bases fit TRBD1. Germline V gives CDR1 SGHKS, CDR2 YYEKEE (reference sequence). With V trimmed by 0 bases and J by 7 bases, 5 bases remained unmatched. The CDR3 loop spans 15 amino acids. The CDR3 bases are TGTGCCAGCAGCTTGGTTGGAGGGACAGGGAACACCATATATTTT. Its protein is CASSLVGGTGNTIYF.

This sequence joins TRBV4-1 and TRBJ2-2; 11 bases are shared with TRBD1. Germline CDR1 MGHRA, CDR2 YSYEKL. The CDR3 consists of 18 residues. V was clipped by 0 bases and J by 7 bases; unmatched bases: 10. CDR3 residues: CASSQEGTGGPSGGELFF. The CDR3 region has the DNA TGCGCCAGCAGCCAAGAAGGGACAGGGGGGCCGTCAGGCGGGGAGCTGTTTTTT.

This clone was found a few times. The CDR3 here is CASRGGEVFGGYTF. The CDR3 nucleotides are TGTGCCAGCCGCGGGGGGGAGGTCTTCGGTGGCTACACCTTC. The chain employs TRBV18 and TRBJ1-2; TRBD1 is a possible D gene (5 bases). V shed 8 bases and J shed 7 bases, with 20 bases lying between them. The CDR3 extends over 14 amino acids. Germline V gives CDR1 KGHSH, CDR2 LQKENI.

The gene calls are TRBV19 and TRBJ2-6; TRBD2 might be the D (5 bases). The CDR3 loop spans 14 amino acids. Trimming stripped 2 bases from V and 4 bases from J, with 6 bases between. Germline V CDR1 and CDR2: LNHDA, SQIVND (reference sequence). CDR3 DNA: TGTGCCAGTAGTATAACGGGAGGGGCCAACGTCCTGACTTTC. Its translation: CASSITGGANVLTF.

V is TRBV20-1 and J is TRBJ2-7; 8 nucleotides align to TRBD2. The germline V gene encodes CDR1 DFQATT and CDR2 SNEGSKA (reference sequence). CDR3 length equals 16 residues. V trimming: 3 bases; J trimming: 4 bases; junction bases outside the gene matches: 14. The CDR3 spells CSASLASGRRRYEQYF. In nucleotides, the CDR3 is TGCAGTGCTAGTCTTGCCAGCGGGAGAAGAAGGTACGAGCAGTACTTC.

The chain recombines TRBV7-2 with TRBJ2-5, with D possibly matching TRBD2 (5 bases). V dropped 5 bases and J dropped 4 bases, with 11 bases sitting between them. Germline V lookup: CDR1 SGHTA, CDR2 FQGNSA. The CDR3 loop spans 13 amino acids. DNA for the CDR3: TGTGCCAGCAGCCCCGGCGGGCGAGAGACCCAGTACTTC. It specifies CASSPGGRETQYF. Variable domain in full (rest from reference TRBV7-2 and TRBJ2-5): GAGVSQSPSNKVTEKGKDVELRCDPISGHTALYWYRQSLGQGLEFLIYFQGNSAPDKSGLPSDRFSAERTGGSVSTLTIQRTQQEDSAVYLCASSPGGRETQYFGPGTRLLVL.

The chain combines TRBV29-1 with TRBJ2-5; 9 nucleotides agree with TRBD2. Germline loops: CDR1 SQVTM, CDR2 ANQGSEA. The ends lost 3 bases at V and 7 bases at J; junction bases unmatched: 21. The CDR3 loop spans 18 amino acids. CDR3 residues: CSVDRRGGGASGAGTQYF. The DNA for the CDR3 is TGCAGCGTTGATCGAAGAGGGGGTGGGGCTAGCGGGGCCGGGACCCAGTACTTC. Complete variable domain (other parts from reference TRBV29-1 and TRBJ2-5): SAVISQKPSRDICQRGTSLTIQCQVDSQVTMMFWYRQQPGQSLTLIATANQGSEATYESGFVIDKFPISRPNLTFSTLTVSNMSPEDSSIYLCSVDRRGGGASGAGTQYFGPGTRLLVL.

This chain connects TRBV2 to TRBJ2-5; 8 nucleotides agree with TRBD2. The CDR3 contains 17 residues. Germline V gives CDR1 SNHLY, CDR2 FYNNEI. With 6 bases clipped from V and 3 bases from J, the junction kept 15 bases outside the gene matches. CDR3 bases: TGTGCCAGCAGCGCTGGGACCCCGGGGGGGGGCAAAGAGACCCAGTACTTC. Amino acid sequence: CASSAGTPGGGKETQYF.

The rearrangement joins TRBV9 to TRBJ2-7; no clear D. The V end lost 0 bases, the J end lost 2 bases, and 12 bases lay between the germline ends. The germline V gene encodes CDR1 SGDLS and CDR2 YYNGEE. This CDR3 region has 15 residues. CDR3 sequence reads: CASSVDGRRPYEQYF. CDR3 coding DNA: TGTGCCAGCAGCGTAGACGGTCGCCGTCCCTACGAGCAGTACTTC.

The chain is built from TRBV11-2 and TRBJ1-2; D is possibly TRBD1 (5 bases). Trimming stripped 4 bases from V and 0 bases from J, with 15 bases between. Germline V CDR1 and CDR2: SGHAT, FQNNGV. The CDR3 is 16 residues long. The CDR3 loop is CASSSGNRRSNYGYTF. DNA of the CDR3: TGTGCCAGCAGCTCAGGGAACAGACGATCTAACTATGGCTACACCTTC.

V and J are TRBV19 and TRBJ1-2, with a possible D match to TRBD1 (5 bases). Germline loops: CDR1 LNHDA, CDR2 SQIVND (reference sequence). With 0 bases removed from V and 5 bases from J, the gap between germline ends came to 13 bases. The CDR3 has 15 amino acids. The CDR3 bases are TGTGCCAGTAGTATAGAAGAAAGGGGAGGATATGGCTACACCTTC. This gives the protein CASSIEERGGYGYTF.

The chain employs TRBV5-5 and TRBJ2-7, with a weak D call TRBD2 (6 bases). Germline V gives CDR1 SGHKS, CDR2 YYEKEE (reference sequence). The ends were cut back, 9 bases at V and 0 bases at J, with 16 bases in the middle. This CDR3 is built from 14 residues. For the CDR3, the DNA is TGTGCCACCTCGCCCGGGACTTACTCCTACGAGCAGTACTTC. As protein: CATSPGTYSYEQYF.

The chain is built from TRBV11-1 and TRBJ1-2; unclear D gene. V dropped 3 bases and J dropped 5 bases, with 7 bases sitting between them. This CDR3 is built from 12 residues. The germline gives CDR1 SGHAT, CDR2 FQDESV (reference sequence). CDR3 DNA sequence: TGTGCCAGCAGCTTCAGATCTTATGGCTACACCTTC. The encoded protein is CASSFRSYGYTF.

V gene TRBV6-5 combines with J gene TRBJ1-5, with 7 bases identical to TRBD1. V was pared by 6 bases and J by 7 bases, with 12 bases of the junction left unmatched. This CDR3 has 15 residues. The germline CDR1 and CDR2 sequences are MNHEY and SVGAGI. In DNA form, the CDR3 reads TGTGCCAGCAGATCACCTACAGGGGAATCGCAGCCCCAGCATTTT. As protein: CASRSPTGESQPQHF.

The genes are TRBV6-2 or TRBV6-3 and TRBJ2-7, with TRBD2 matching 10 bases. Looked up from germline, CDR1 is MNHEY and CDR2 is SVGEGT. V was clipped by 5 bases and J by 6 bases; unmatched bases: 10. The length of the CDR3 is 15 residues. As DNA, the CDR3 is TGTGCCAGCAGTCGAGCGGGGGGGGAGTTCGCCGAGCAGTACTTC. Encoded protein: CASSRAGGEFAEQYF.

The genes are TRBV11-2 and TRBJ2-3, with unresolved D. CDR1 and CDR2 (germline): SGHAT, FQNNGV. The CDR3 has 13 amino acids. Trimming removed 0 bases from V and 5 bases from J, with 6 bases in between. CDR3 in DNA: TGTGCCAGCAGCTTAGAGGCCAAAGATACGCAGTATTTT. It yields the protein CASSLEAKDTQYF.

CDR3 protein: CASSVSGRGTNEQFF. CDR3 nucleotide sequence: TGTGCCAGCAGCGTTAGCGGGAGGGGTACAAATGAGCAGTTCTTC. The rearrangement links TRBV9 to TRBJ2-1; 11 bases fit TRBD2. After removal of 2 bases from V and 7 bases from J, the junction contained 5 bases not matched to a gene. Germline V CDR1 and CDR2: SGDLS, YYNGEE. The CDR3 loop spans 15 amino acids.

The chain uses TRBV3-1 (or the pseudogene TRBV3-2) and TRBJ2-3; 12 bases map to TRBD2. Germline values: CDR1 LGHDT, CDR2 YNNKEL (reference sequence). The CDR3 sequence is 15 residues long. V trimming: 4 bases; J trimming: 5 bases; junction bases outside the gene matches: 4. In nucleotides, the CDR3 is TGTGCCAGCAGCCCTAGCGGGAGGGCCCGAGATACGCAGTATTTT. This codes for CASSPSGRARDTQYF.

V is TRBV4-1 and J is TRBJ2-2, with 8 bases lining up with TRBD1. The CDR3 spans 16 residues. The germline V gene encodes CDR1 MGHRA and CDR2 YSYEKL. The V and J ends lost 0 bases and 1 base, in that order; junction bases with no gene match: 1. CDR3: CASSQDGTGNTGELFF. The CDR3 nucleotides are TGCGCCAGCAGCCAAGATGGGACAGGGAACACCGGGGAGCTGTTTTTT.

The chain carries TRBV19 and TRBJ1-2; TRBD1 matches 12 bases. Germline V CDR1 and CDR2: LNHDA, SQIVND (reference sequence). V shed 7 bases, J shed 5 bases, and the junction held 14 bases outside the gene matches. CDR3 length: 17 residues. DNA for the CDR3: TGTGCCAGTACTGGCGGATATGGGACAGGGGGCGAATATGGCTACACCTTC. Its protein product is CASTGGYGTGGEYGYTF.

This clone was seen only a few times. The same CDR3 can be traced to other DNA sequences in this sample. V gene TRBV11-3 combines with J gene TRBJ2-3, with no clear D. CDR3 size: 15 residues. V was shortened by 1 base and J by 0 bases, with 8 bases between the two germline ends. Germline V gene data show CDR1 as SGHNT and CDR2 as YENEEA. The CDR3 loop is CASSLGAASTDTQYF. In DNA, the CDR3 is TGTGCCAGCAGCTTAGGGGCAGCTAGCACAGATACGCAGTATTTT.

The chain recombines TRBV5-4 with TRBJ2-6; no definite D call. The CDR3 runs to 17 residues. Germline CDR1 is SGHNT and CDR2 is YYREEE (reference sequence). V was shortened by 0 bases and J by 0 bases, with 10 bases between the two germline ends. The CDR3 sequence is CASSLGIQTSGANVLTF. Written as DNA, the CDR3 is TGTGCCAGCAGCTTGGGCATACAGACCTCTGGGGCCAACGTCCTGACTTTC.

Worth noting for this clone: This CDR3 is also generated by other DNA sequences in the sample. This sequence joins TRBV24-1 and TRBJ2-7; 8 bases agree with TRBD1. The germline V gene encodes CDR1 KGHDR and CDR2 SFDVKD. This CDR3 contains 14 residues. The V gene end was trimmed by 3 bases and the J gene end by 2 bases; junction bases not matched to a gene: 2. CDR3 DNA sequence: TGTGCCACCAGTGATCCGGACAGGGCCTACGAGCAGTACTTC. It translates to CATSDPDRAYEQYF.

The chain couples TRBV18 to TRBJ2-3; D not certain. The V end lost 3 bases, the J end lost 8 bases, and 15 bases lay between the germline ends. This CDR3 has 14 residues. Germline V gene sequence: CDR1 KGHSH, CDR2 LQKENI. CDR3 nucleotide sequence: TGTGCCAGCTCACCTGTTCAGCAGGAAGGTACGCAGTATTTT. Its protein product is CASSPVQQEGTQYF.

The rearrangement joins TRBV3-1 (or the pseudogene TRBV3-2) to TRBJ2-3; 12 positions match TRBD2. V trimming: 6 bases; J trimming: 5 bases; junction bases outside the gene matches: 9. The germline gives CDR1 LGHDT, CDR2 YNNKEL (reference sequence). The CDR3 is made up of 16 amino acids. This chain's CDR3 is CASSDRLAGDQDTQYF. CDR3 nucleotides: TGTGCCAGCAGTGATCGACTAGCGGGGGACCAAGATACGCAGTATTTT.